The present T cell receptor beta chain was sequenced within a study of blood T cell repertoires in COVID-19. Overall study context: The samples span acute and convalescent COVID-19 from the United States, Italy and Spain. Sources were T cells, B-cell-depleted T cells, or PBMCs; the material itself was cDNA or gDNA.

Original handling: Amplification with reference gene primers provided the estimates of nucleated cell counts. TCRdb keeps only in-frame clones here, not all; method: immunoSEQ multiplex PCR. V, J and clone size were drawn from that table, and D and trimming were deduced from the DNA. Of tens of thousands of clones in the sample, approximately 74% were seen once. Trimming pared 2 bases from V and 0 bases from J, leaving 11 bases between. This CDR3 has 16 amino acids. The germline V gene encodes CDR1 MNHEY and CDR2 SVGAGI. Source material: peripheral blood. This TCR was sampled from a human donor with acute or convalescent COVID-19. The donor label of this sample is uncertain. The chain couples TRBV6-5 to TRBJ2-1; no reliable D call. The CDR3 here is CASSYLSFSSYNEQFF. The CDR3 DNA reads as TGTGCCAGCAGTTACCTGTCCTTTAGCTCCTACAATGAGCAGTTCTTC.